This TCR beta chain came from a study of cytomegalovirus exposure and HLA in healthy donors. Study results and caveats: TCR beta chain V- and J-gene trimming was linked, in a later analysis, to a missense variant in DCLRE1C.

Germline V gives CDR1 SGHTA, CDR2 FQGNSA. This CDR3 is built from 13 residues. V lost 5 bases, J lost 7 bases, and 7 bases stayed unmatched. The table lists this clone with a count of one. Its specificity is unknown. Both 60 Vbeta primers and 13 Jbeta primers went into the PCR. Measured with immunoSEQ multiplex PCR; TCRdb has only the in-frame clones, and not every one. The sample gives around 79,000 clones, 65% to 85% of which show up once; around 15% is in the top ten. The J gene is TRBJ1-2, the V gene TRBV7-2; TRBD1 matches at 7 bases. Sequencing was done on a sample of PBMCs. The receptor was derived from a woman aged 40-49 years in good health and CMV-seropositive. The CDR3 nucleotides read TGTGCCAGCAGCACCCGACAGGGTAGTGGCTACACCTTC. The encoded protein is CASSTRQGSGYTF.